Below, one T cell receptor beta chain is given with its context. The junction had 6 bases not matched to a gene; V was cut back by 3 bases and J by 9 bases. The CDR3 has 15 residues. Preparation of the TCRbeta library was carried out with unique molecular identifiers. TCRdb re-called the PCR reads through MiXCR, storing one row per CDR3 protein. The table includes some 340,000 distinct CDR3 sequences, 10% detected once. The data were taken from a study of T-cell reconstitution after alpha-beta-depleted transplantation in children. The clonotype comes from a human donor who donated a stem cell graft to a child with acute lymphoblastic leukemia. V usage is TRBV12-3 or TRBV12-4 and J usage is TRBJ1-6; 9 bases are shared with TRBD1. The sample here was PBMCs from the stem cell graft donor, taken from the stem cell graft. CDR3 nucleotide sequence: TGTGCCAGCAGTTTCTCCAGACAGGGGGGTTCACCCCTCCACTTT. Encoded protein: CASSFSRQGGSPLHF.